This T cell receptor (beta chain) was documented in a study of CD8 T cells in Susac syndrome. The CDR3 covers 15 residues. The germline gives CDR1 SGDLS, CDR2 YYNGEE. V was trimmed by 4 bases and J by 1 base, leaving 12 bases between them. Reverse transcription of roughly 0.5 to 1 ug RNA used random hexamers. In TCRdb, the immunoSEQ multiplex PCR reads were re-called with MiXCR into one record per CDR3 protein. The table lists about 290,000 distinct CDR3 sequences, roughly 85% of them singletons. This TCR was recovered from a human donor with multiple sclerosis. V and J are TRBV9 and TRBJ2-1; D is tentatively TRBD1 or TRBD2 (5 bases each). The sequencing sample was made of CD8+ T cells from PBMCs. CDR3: CASSTVWGSYNEQFF. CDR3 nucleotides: TGTGCCAGCAGCACAGTCTGGGGGTCCTACAATGAGCAGTTCTTC.